The 6 T cell receptor beta chains below come from one sample, sequenced in a study of blood T cell repertoires in COVID-19. Profiled with immunoSEQ multiplex PCR; TCRdb holds only in-frame clones, not every one. The sample lists 200,000 to 250,000 clones, 85% to 90% occurring once. The sequenced sample was peripheral blood. These receptors were collected from a woman between 45 and 60 years old with COVID-19, enrolled during active disease.

This clone appeared a single time. The rearrangement uses TRBV12-3 or TRBV12-4 and TRBJ2-7, with D possibly matching TRBD2 (5 bases). This CDR3 comprises 13 residues. The V gene lost 3 bases and the J gene lost 4 bases, with 10 bases spanning the gap. CDR3 coding DNA: TGTGCCAGCAGTTTCCGCCGGGGTTACGAGCAGTACTTC. This sequence encodes CASSFRRGYEQYF.

V and J are TRBV6-2 or TRBV6-3 and TRBJ2-7; 7 positions agree with TRBD1. The CDR3 loop spans 17 amino acids. Germline values: CDR1 MNHEY, CDR2 SVGEGT. V lost 6 bases to trimming and J lost 2 bases; unmatched junction nucleotides: 16. This CDR3 reads CASSQGVGRQATYEQYF. The CDR3 region has the DNA TGTGCCAGCAGCCAGGGGGTCGGGCGACAGGCTACCTACGAGCAGTACTTC.

V and J are TRBV24-1 and TRBJ1-2; 9 nucleotides match TRBD1. The CDR3 totals 15 residues. Germline V gives CDR1 KGHDR, CDR2 SFDVKD. The J segment lost 5 bases and the V segment lost 3 bases, leaving 6 bases of the junction unmatched. CDR3 bases: TGTGCCACCAGTGATCCGGACAGGGGCCATTATGGCTACACCTTC. This sequence encodes CATSDPDRGHYGYTF.

This clone appeared once. The chain uses TRBV15 and TRBJ1-2; D might be TRBD1 (5 bases). CDR1 LNHNV and CDR2 YYDKDF come from the germline V gene (reference sequence). Deletions cut 0 bases from V and 4 bases from J, with 12 bases between. The CDR3 loop spans 15 amino acids. In nucleotides, the CDR3 is TGTGCCACCAGCAGAGACTTAGGGGAAGGCTATGGCTACACCTTC. Protein sequence: CATSRDLGEGYGYTF.

This chain connects TRBV7-2 to TRBJ2-7; 11 bases are shared with TRBD2. Losses at the gene ends were 3 bases for V and 1 base for J; bases not matched to a gene: 5. Germline assignment: CDR1 SGHTA and CDR2 FQGNSA. This CDR3 is 16 amino acids long. CDR3 amino acids: CASSLELAGASYEQYF. For the CDR3, the DNA is TGTGCCAGCAGCTTGGAACTAGCGGGGGCATCCTACGAGCAGTACTTC.

This chain joins TRBV4-1 and TRBJ2-7; unclear D gene. Trimming took 0 bases from V and 6 from J, leaving 6 bases between them. The CDR3 consists of 12 residues. CDR1 is MGHRA and CDR2 is YSYEKL in the germline V gene. CDR3 protein: CASSQDYGEQYF. CDR3 in DNA: TGCGCCAGCAGCCAAGATTACGGCGAGCAGTACTTC.